This T cell receptor (beta chain) was captured by sequencing in a study of blood T cells in healthy people across ages. Findings and caveats of the study: Naive CD4+ cell counts and diversity both ran higher in long-lived than in aged donors.

Through a sample-barcoded 5' primer and a J-beta primer mix, a second PCR was run for about 6 to 12 cycles. Each CDR3 protein gets one entry after TCRdb re-called the 5' RACE reads with MiXCR. This table holds fewer than 1 million distinct CDR3 sequences, approximately 44% found once. Between the trimmed V and J ends, which lost 7 bases and 5 bases, there was a span of 14 bases. In germline, CDR1 is SNHLY, CDR2 FYNNEI. This CDR3 comprises 13 residues. Researchers collected approximately 9.5 milliliters of peripheral blood from every single donor. Comments on this clonotype: Its specificity is not known.

This clonotype was obtained from a man in his sixties in good health. The chain recombines TRBV2 with TRBJ2-5; possible D gene TRBD1, 6 bases. Sequenced: blood. This CDR3 reads CASIYRERETQYF. The CDR3, as DNA: TGTGCCAGCATCTACAGGGAGAGGGAGACCCAGTACTTC.